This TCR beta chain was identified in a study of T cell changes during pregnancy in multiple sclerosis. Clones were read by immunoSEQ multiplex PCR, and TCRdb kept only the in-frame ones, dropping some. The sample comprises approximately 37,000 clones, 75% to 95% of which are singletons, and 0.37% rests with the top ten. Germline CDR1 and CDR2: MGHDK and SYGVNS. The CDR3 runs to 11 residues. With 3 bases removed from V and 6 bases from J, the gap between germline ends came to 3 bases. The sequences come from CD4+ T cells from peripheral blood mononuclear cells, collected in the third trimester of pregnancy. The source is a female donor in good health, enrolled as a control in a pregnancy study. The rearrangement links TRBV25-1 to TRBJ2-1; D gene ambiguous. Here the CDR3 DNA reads TGTGCCAGCAGTGAGGCCAATGAGCAGTTCTTC. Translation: CASSEANEQFF.